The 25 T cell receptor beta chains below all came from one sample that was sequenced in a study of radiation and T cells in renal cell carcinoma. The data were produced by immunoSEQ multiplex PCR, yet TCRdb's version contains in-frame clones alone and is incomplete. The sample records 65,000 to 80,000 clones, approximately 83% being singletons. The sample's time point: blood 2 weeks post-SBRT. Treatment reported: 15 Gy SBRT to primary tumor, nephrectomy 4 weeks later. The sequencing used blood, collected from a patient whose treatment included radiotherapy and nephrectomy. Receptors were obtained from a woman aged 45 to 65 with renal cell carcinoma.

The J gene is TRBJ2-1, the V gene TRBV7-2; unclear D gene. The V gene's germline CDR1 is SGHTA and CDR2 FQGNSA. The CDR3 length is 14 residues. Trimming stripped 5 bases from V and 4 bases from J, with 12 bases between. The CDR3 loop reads CASSPSSLYNEQFF. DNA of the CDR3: TGTGCCAGCAGCCCGAGCAGCCTTTACAATGAGCAGTTCTTC.

The CDR3 DNA follows: TGTGCCAGCAGTGAAGACCCAGGGGCGAATCAGCCCCAGCATTTT. Translated: CASSEDPGANQPQHF. This chain links TRBV2 with TRBJ1-5; possible D gene TRBD1, 6 bases. V dropped 1 base and J dropped 4 bases, with 11 bases sitting between them. The CDR3 sequence is 15 residues long. The germline V gene has CDR1 SNHLY and CDR2 FYNNEI.

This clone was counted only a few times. The CDR3 bases are TGTGCCAGCAGCTACGGGAGTGCCGGGTGGAATGAGCAGTTCTTC. It translates to CASSYGSAGWNEQFF. V is TRBV27 and J is TRBJ2-1; TRBD2 might be the D (6 bases). CDR3 length equals 15 residues. CDR1 and CDR2 from the germline V gene are MNHEY and SMNVEV (reference sequence). Trimming shortened V by 6 bases and J by 7 bases, and 19 bases separated the two germline ends.

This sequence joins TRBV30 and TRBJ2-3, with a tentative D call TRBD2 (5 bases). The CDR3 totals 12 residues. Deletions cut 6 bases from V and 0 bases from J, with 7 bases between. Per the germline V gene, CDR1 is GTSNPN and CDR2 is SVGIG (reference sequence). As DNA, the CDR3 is TGTGCCTGCGGGGAAAGCACAGATACGCAGTATTTT. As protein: CACGESTDTQYF.

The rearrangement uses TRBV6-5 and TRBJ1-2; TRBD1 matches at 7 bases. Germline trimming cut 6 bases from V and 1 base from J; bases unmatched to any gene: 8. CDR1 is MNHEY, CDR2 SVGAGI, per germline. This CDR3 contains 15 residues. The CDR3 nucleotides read TGTGCCAGCAGGCCTTCCGGGACAGTTAACTATGGCTACACCTTC. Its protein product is CASRPSGTVNYGYTF.

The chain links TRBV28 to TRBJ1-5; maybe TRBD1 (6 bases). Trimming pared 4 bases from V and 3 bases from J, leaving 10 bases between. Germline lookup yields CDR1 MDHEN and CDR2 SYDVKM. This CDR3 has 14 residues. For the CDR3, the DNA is TGTGCCAGCAGTTCCGGACAGCCCAATCAGCCCCAGCATTTT. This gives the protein CASSSGQPNQPQHF.

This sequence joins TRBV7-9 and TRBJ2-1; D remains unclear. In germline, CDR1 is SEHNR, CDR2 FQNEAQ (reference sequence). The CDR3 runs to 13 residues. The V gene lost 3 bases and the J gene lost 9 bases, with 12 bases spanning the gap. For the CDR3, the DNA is TGTGCCAGCAGCTTCTTGTACGGGCGTGAGCAGTTCTTC. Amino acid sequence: CASSFLYGREQFF. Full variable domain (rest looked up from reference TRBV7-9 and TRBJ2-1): DTGVSQNPRHKITKRGQNVTFRCDPISEHNRLYWYRQTLGQGPEFLTYFQNEAQLEKSRLLSDRFSAERPKGSFSTLEIQRTEQGDSAMYLCASSFLYGREQFFGPGTRLTVL.

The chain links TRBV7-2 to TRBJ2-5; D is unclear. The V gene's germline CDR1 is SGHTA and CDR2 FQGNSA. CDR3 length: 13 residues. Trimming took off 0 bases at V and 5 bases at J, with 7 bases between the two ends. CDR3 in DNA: TGTGCCAGCAGCTTAGCTAGCTCGGAGACCCAGTACTTC. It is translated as CASSLASSETQYF.

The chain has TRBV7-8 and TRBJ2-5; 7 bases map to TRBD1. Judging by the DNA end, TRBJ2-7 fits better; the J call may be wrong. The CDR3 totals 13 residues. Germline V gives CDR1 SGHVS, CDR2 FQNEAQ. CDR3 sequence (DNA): TGTGCCAGCAGCCCTACAGGGGCCTACGAGCAGTACTTC. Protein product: CASSPTGAYEQYF.

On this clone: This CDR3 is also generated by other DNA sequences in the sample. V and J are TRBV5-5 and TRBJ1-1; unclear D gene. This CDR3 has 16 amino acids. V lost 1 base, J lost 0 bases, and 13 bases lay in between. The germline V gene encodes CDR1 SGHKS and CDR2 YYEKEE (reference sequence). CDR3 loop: CASSLSGRGMNTEAFF. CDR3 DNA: TGTGCCAGCAGCTTGTCAGGCCGCGGGATGAACACTGAAGCTTTCTTT.

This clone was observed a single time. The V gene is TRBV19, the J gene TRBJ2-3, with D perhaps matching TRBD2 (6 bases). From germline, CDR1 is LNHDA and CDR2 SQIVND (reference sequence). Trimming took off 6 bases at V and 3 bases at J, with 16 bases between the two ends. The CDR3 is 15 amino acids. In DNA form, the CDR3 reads TGTGCCAGTAGAGGGCTTGGGGGGATTACAGATACGCAGTATTTT. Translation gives CASRGLGGITDTQYF.

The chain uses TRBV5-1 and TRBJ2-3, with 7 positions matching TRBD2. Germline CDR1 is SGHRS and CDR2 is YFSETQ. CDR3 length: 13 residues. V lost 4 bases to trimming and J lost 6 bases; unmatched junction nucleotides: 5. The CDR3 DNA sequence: TGCGCCAGCAGCCCGGGAGGTCCGGATACGCAGTATTTT. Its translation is CASSPGGPDTQYF.

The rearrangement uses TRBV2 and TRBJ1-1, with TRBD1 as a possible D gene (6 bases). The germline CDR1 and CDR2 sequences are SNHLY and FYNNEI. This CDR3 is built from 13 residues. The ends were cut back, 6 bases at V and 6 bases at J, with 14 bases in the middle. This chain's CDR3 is CASRIRGPSEAFF. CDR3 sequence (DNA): TGTGCCAGCAGGATCAGGGGACCATCTGAAGCTTTCTTT.

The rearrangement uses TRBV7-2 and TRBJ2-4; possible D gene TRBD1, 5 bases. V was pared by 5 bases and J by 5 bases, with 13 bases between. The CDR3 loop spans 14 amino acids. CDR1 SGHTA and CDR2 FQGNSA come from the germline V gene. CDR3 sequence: CASSSSGRENIQYF. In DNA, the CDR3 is TGTGCCAGCAGCAGTTCGGGCAGGGAAAACATTCAGTACTTC.

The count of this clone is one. CDR3: CASSSTPGQLLLNYEQYF. CDR3 sequence (DNA): TGTGCCAGCAGCTCCACCCCCGGTCAACTCCTTCTCAACTACGAGCAGTACTTC. This rearrangement joins TRBV11-2 to TRBJ2-7; no firm D call. The CDR3 consists of 18 residues. V lost 4 bases and J 3 bases, leaving 25 bases between the germline ends. Germline values: CDR1 SGHAT, CDR2 FQNNGV.

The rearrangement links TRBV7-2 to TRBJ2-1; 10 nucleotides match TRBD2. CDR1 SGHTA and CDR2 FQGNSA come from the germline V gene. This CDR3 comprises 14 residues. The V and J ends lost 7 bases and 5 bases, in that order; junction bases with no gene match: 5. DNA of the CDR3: TGTGCCAGCAAACCTAGCGGGGGAAACAATGAGCAGTTCTTC. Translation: CASKPSGGNNEQFF.

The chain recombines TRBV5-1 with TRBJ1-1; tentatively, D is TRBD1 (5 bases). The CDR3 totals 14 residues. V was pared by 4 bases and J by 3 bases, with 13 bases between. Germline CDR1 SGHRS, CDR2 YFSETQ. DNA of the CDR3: TGCGCCAGCAGCGTCGGGACGTTGGACACTGAAGCTTTCTTT. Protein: CASSVGTLDTEAFF.

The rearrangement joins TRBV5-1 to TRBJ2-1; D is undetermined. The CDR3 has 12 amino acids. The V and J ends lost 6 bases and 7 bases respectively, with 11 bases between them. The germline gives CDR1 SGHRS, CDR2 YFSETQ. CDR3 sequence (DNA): TGCGCCAGCATCGGTTTCGCAAATGAGCAGTTCTTC. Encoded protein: CASIGFANEQFF.

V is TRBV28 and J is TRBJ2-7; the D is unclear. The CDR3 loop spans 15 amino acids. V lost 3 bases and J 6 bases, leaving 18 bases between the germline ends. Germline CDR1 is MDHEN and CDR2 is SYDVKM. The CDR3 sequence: CASSFGRTARVEQYF. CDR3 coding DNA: TGTGCCAGCAGTTTCGGCAGGACCGCTCGGGTCGAGCAGTACTTC.

CDR3 region: CASGDRGRVYGYTF. The DNA of the CDR3 is TGTGCCAGCGGGGACAGGGGGCGCGTCTATGGCTACACCTTC. The chain combines TRBV5-6 with TRBJ1-2; 12 nucleotides line up with TRBD1. The CDR3 is 14 amino acids. Germline V gene lookup returns CDR1 SGHDT and CDR2 YYEEEE. Losses at the gene ends were 7 bases for V and 4 bases for J; bases not matched to a gene: 5. The full variable domain, completed using reference TRBV5-6 and TRBJ1-2, is DAGVTQSPTHLIKTRGQQVTLRCSPKSGHDTVSWYQQALGQGPQFIFQYYEEEERQRGNFPDRFSGHQFPNYSSELNVNALLLGDSALYLCASGDRGRVYGYTFGSGTRLTVV.

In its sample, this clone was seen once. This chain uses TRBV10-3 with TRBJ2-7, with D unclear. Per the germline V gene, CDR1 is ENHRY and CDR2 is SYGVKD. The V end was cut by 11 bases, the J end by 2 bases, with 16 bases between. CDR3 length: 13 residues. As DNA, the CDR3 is TGTGCCGTGACCTCGGGCTACACCTACGAGCAGTACTTC. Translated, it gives CAVTSGYTYEQYF.

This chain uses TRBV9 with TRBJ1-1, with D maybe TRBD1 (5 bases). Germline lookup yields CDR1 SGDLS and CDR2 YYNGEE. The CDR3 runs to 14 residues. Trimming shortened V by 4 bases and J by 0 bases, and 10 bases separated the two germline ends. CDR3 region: CASSMDTLNTEAFF. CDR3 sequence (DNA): TGTGCCAGCAGCATGGACACCTTGAACACTGAAGCTTTCTTT.

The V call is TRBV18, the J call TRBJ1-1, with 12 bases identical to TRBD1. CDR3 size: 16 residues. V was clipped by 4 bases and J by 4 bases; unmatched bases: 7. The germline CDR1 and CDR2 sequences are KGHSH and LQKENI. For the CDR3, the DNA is TGTGCCAGCTCACAGAGGGACAGGGGGCTTGGCACTGAAGCTTTCTTT. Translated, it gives CASSQRDRGLGTEAFF.

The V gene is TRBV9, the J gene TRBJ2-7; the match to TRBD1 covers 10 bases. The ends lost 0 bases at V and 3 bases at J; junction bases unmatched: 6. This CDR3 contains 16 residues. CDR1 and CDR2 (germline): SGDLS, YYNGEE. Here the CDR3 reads CASSVGGQGIGYEQYF. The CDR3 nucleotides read TGTGCCAGCAGCGTAGGGGGACAGGGGATCGGCTACGAGCAGTACTTC.

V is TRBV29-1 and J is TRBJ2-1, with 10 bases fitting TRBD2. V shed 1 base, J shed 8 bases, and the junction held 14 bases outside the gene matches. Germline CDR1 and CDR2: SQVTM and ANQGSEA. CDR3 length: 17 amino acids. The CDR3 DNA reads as TGCAGCGTTGAAGTTGCTCGGCAGCGGGAGGGCCCCGATGAGCAGTTCTTC. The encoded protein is CSVEVARQREGPDEQFF.